Listed below are T cell receptor beta chains from one sample, sequenced in a study of T cell changes during pregnancy in multiple sclerosis. Clones were sequenced by immunoSEQ multiplex PCR, and TCRdb holds only the in-frame ones, with some missing. This sample has 70,000 to 95,000 clones, with almost 95% found just once. The specimen was peripheral blood, collected in the third trimester of pregnancy. The receptors stem from a female donor with multiple sclerosis, enrolled in a pregnancy study. Both conserved end residues are part of each CDR3. The D gene is left open where the match is weak. Size is omitted from some rows. Given values are once, few, many or a class for expanded clones.

cdr3_aa cdr3_nt cdr3_length j_call v_call d_call clone_size
CASRPRGGRADTQYF TGTGCCAGCAGACCCAGAGGCGGGAGGGCAGATACGCAGTATTTT 15 TRBJ2-3 TRBV2 TRBD2 .
CASSILAGGVKFHGYTF TGTGCCAGTAGTATTCTGGCAGGGGGCGTCAAGTTTCATGGCTACACCTTC 17 TRBJ1-2 TRBV19 TRBD1 .
CASRAQGRPQHF TGTGCCAGCAGAGCACAGGGAAGGCCCCAGCATTTT 12 TRBJ1-5 TRBV2 . .
CASSRLGLADAYEQYF TGTGCCAGCTCCCGGCTTGGACTAGCGGATGCCTACGAGCAGTACTTC 16 TRBJ2-7 TRBV18 TRBD2 .
CASSLRQNTEAFF TGTGCCAGCAGCTTAAGGCAGAACACTGAAGCTTTCTTT 13 TRBJ1-1 TRBV7-3 . .
CASSFQGANTEAFF TGTGCCAGCAGTTTTCAAGGGGCCAACACTGAAGCTTTCTTT 14 TRBJ1-1 TRBV28 . .
CASTGLMAYEQYF TGTGCCAGCACAGGGCTCATGGCCTACGAGCAGTACTTC 13 TRBJ2-7 TRBV2 . .
CASSPGQGRKTVTDTQYF TGTGCCAGCAGTCCCGGACAGGGGCGTAAAACAGTCACAGATACGCAGTATTTT 18 TRBJ2-3 TRBV28 TRBD1 .
CASSFGRGIETQYF TGTGCCAGCAGCTTCGGCAGGGGGATAGAGACCCAGTACTTC 14 TRBJ2-5 TRBV5-6 TRBD1 .
CASSPTSVLSYEQYF TGTGCCAGCAGTCCAACTAGCGTTTTAAGCTACGAGCAGTACTTC 15 TRBJ2-7 TRBV28 TRBD2 .
CASSPIGEVSNEQFF TGTGCCAGCAGTCCCATTGGAGAAGTTAGCAATGAGCAGTTCTTC 15 TRBJ2-1 TRBV28 . .
CASSPQGQGQQYF TGTGCCAGCAGCCCTCAGGGACAGGGGCAACAGTATTTT 13 TRBJ2-3 TRBV13 TRBD1 .
CASSIGGTGSEAFF TGTGCCAGTAGTATAGGGGGGACAGGCTCTGAAGCTTTCTTT 14 TRBJ1-1 TRBV19 TRBD1 .
CASDSSPSNQPQHF TGTGCCAGTGACTCCTCTCCTAGCAATCAGCCCCAGCATTTT 14 TRBJ1-5 TRBV28 . .
CASSIGTRSLDEQFF TGTGCCAGTAGTATCGGGACTAGAAGCCTCGATGAGCAGTTCTTC 15 TRBJ2-1 TRBV19 TRBD2 .
CASSCACEQGSYEQYF TGTGCCAGCAGCTGTGCCTGCGAGCAGGGATCCTACGAGCAGTACTTC 16 TRBJ2-7 TRBV7-9 . .
CASSQKEWAYPGQGYEQYF TGCGCCAGCAGCCAAAAGGAGTGGGCCTACCCGGGACAGGGCTACGAGCAGTACTTC 19 TRBJ2-7 TRBV5-1 TRBD1 .
CSVSLDTIYF TGCAGCGTGAGCTTGGACACCATATATTTT 10 TRBJ1-3 TRBV29-1 . .
CASSRQGHGELFF TGTGCCAGCAGCAGACAGGGTCACGGGGAGCTGTTTTTT 13 TRBJ2-2 TRBV6-1 TRBD1 .
CASSFAGGGEETQYF TGTGCCAGCAGTTTTGCGGGAGGCGGGGAAGAGACCCAGTACTTC 15 TRBJ2-5 TRBV28 TRBD2 .
CASSPGGGQTYEQYF TGTGCCAGCAGCCCTGGCGGGGGTCAGACCTACGAGCAGTACTTC 15 TRBJ2-7 TRBV7-8 TRBD2 .
CASSVLGDTGELFF TGTGCCAGCAGTGTTCTAGGCGACACCGGGGAGCTGTTTTTT 14 TRBJ2-2 TRBV2 . once
CASSLVLAGLDNEQFF TGTGCCAGCAGCCTTGTACTAGCGGGGTTAGACAATGAGCAGTTCTTC 16 TRBJ2-1 TRBV7-9 TRBD2 once
CASSDRGRTAKNIQYF TGTGCCAGCAGCGACCGGGGTCGGACAGCCAAAAACATTCAGTACTTC 16 TRBJ2-4 TRBV5-6 . .
CASSRSRDRYTDTQYF TGTGCCAGCAGTCGTAGCCGGGACAGATACACAGATACGCAGTATTTT 16 TRBJ2-3 TRBV9 TRBD1 .
CSVEGSTGGRTEAFF TGCAGCGTTGAGGGTTCGACAGGGGGAAGAACTGAAGCTTTCTTT 15 TRBJ1-1 TRBV29-1 TRBD1 .
CASTTSASGYEQYF TGTGCCAGCACCACCTCAGCGTCGGGTTACGAGCAGTACTTC 14 TRBJ2-7 TRBV2 . once
CASSRTMKNGELFF TGTGCCAGCAGCCGGACTATGAAGAACGGGGAGCTGTTTTTT 14 TRBJ2-2 TRBV6-1 . .
CASSLIQEADTQYF TGCGCCAGCAGCTTGATCCAGGAGGCAGATACGCAGTATTTT 14 TRBJ2-3 TRBV5-1 . .